This T cell receptor (beta chain) emerged from a study of patients and donors after allogeneic stem cell transplantation. TCRdb used MiXCR to reprocess the RT-PCR reads, holding one entry per CDR3 protein. This sample has about 960,000 distinct CDR3 sequences, with approximately 19% found just once. The sample comprised blood, either unsorted or a sorted T cell fraction (not recorded which). This TCR was sampled from a human donor who was either an allogeneic HSCT recipient or a stem cell or donor lymphocyte infusion donor (not recorded which). It is not recorded whose cells these are; they may come from a transplant donor.

CDR3 sequence reads: CASSPRLGNTGELFF. The CDR3 DNA reads as TGCGCCAGCAGCCCCCGACTAGGAAACACCGGGGAGCTGTTTTTT. V is TRBV5-1 and J is TRBJ2-2, with a possible D match to TRBD2 (6 bases). Germline loops: CDR1 SGHRS, CDR2 YFSETQ. V gave up 4 bases and J gave up 2 bases, with 12 bases separating them. CDR3 length: 15 residues. Based on the CDR3 plus reference TRBV5-1 and TRBJ2-2, the full variable domain is KAGVTQTPRYLIKTRGQQVTLSCSPISGHRSVSWYQQTPGQGLQFLFEYFSETQRNKGNFPGRFSGRQFSNSRSEMNVSTLELGDSALYLCASSPRLGNTGELFFGEGSRLTVL.